A selection of T cell receptor beta chains follows, all from one sample in a study of shared clonotypes between healthy human individuals. Assay used: immunoSEQ multiplex PCR; TCRdb lists only in-frame clones, some missing. This table holds millions of clones, 90% to 95% found once. The specimen sequenced was naive CD4+ T cells sorted from blood. The receptors originated from a man younger than 35 in good health. Each CDR3 is given with its conserved first and last residue. A D gene is named only where the DNA matches it firmly. Rows give clone size only sometimes, using once, few, many, or a class for an expanded clone.

j_call	clone_size	d_call	v_call	cdr3_nt	cdr3_aa
TRBJ2-2	NA	NA	TRBV12-5	TGTGCTAGTGGTCTCGGACAGGGAGGGACCGGGGAGCTGTTTTTT	CASGLGQGGTGELFF
TRBJ2-1	NA	NA	TRBV11-3	TGTGCCAGCAGCCCGACAGACTACAATGAGCAGTTCTTC	CASSPTDYNEQFF
TRBJ2-7	NA	NA	TRBV10-3	TGTGCCATCAGTGATTGGGCAGCCGCCTACGAGCAGTACTTC	CAISDWAAAYEQYF
TRBJ1-2	NA	NA	TRBV12-1	TGTGCCAGCAGCTTTGAGCAGGAGGTTTCTTTTGGCTACACCTTC	CASSFEQEVSFGYTF
TRBJ2-5	NA	NA	TRBV7-9	TGTGCCAGCAGCTTAGGCCCCGGTAGTGGCTATGAAGAGACCCAGTACTTC	CASSLGPGSGYEETQYF
TRBJ1-5	NA	NA	TRBV19	TGTGCCAGTAGTATTGGGGGCCTCCTAAGCAATCAGCCCCAGCATTTT	CASSIGGLLSNQPQHF
TRBJ2-5	NA	NA	TRBV2	TGTGCCAGCAGTGAACCACAGACCCAGTACTTC	CASSEPQTQYF
TRBJ2-1	NA	TRBD2	TRBV30	TGTGCCGGGGGGGGCTCCTACAATGAGCAGTTCTTC	CAGGGSYNEQFF
TRBJ1-2	few	NA	TRBV30	TGTGCCTGGAGTGTAGGAGAGAACTATGGCTACACCTTC	CAWSVGENYGYTF
TRBJ1-2	NA	NA	TRBV5-6	TGTGCCAGCACCCGAGAGGGGGTCGCCAACTATGGCTACACCTTC	CASTREGVANYGYTF
TRBJ2-4	once	TRBD2	TRBV10-2	TGCGCCAGCATCCGGGGGGGCCCCGTAGCCAAAAACATTCAGTACTTC	CASIRGGPVAKNIQYF
TRBJ1-5	few	NA	TRBV19	TGTGCCAGTAACCCCGTGGTCGGGAATCAGCCCCAGCATTTT	CASNPVVGNQPQHF
TRBJ1-4	once	NA	TRBV30	TGTGCCTGGAGTGGTACACGGGTCGGCGGACTGTTTTTT	CAWSGTRVGGLFF
TRBJ2-5	NA	NA	TRBV9	TGTGCCAGCAGCGTCACCGGCCAAGAGACCCAGTACTTC	CASSVTGQETQYF
TRBJ2-1	NA	TRBD1	TRBV7-2	TGTGCCAGCAGCCAAGACAGGGGGCGTTACAATGAGCAGTTCTTC	CASSQDRGRYNEQFF
TRBJ2-5	NA	NA	TRBV6-1	TGTGCCAGCATACGAATGGAGACCCAGTACTTC	CASIRMETQYF
TRBJ2-5	NA	NA	TRBV19	TGTGCCAGTGGAACAGGGCTTAGGGAGACCCAGTACTTC	CASGTGLRETQYF